Below, 27 T cell receptor beta chains from the same sample are listed, as sequenced in a study of monozygotic twins with inflammatory bowel disease. TCRdb re-analyzed the 5' RACE reads; it lists each CDR3 protein once, without DNA. The data show 300,000 to 400,000 distinct CDR3 sequences, and the top ten clones hold 2.6%. What was sequenced was blood. The receptors were sampled from a human donor with ulcerative colitis or Crohn's disease, or a healthy co-twin of an affected twin (not recorded which).

The CDR3 spells CASSTRRATDTQYF. This sequence joins TRBV19 and TRBJ2-3; no DNA is available, so the TRBD1 call from TCRdb remains unchecked. This CDR3 comprises 14 residues. The germline V gene encodes CDR1 LNHDA and CDR2 SQIVND (reference sequence).

The genes are TRBV11-2 and TRBJ2-3; lacking DNA, the TRBD1 call made by TCRdb goes unchecked. This CDR3 has 18 residues. Germline V gene sequence: CDR1 SGHAT, CDR2 FQNNGV. The CDR3 protein is CASSLVEVFGHFTDTQYF.

This chain links TRBV6-2 or TRBV6-3 with TRBJ2-1; the D call of TRBD1 rests on TCRdb alone, since no DNA is present to check it. The germline CDR1 and CDR2 sequences are MNHEY and SVGEGT. The CDR3 runs to 15 residues. CDR3 residues: CASSSTGGNYNEQFF.

The rearrangement links TRBV4-2 to TRBJ2-7. Germline CDR1 is LGHNA and CDR2 is YNFKEQ. The CDR3 loop spans 14 amino acids. This chain's CDR3 is CASSREDPFYEQYF.

The V and J genes are TRBV6-5 and TRBJ1-3. This CDR3 contains 15 residues. Germline V gene sequence: CDR1 MNHEY, CDR2 SVGAGI. The CDR3: CASSYGRHSGNTIYF.

J is TRBJ1-4 and V is TRBV6-1; the TCRdb call, TRBD1, lacks DNA for checking. The germline V gene has CDR1 MNHNS and CDR2 SASEGT. CDR3 length equals 15 residues. CDR3 amino acids: CASRDNRGLGEKLFF.

V usage is TRBV4-3 and J usage is TRBJ2-7; lacking DNA, the TRBD1 call made by TCRdb goes unchecked. This CDR3 region has 16 residues. CDR1 is LGHNA and CDR2 is YSLEER in the germline V gene. CDR3 sequence reads: CASSQGSGTGGYEQYF.

This CDR3 reads CASSPPSPDTQYF. The J gene is TRBJ2-3, the V gene TRBV13. CDR1 is PRHDT and CDR2 is FYEKMQ in the germline V gene (reference sequence). The CDR3 extends over 13 amino acids.

J is TRBJ1-5 and V is TRBV12-3 or TRBV12-4; TCRdb designates TRBD1, a call that cannot be tested without DNA. The CDR3 sequence is 16 residues long. The CDR3 loop reads CASSPYTGTYGQPQHF.

The chain recombines TRBV6-5 with TRBJ2-2; the TCRdb D gene call, TRBD1, has no DNA to confirm it. Germline values: CDR1 MNHEY, CDR2 SVGAGI. The CDR3 sequence is 15 residues long. The CDR3 here is CASSYAGGPTGELFF.

This rearrangement joins TRBV7-2 to TRBJ2-5; no DNA is available, so the TRBD2 call from TCRdb remains unchecked. The germline CDR1 and CDR2 sequences are SGHTA and FQGNSA. This CDR3 has 15 amino acids. CDR3 sequence: CASSLQAEEVETQYF.

This chain uses TRBV9 with TRBJ2-7. Germline loops: CDR1 SGDLS, CDR2 YYNGEE. The CDR3 consists of 14 residues. The CDR3 is CASSPQLEITEQYF.

The V and J genes are TRBV29-1 and TRBJ2-2; TCRdb lists TRBD2, though no DNA is available to test this call. Germline lookup yields CDR1 SQVTM and CDR2 ANQGSEA. The CDR3 contains 12 residues. The CDR3 sequence is CSVGLATGELFF.

V is TRBV9 and J is TRBJ2-4; no DNA is available, so the TRBD1 call from TCRdb remains unchecked. The CDR3 has 14 residues. CDR1 SGDLS and CDR2 YYNGEE come from the germline V gene. This CDR3 is CASSPGTDKNIQYF.

The chain employs TRBV12-3 or TRBV12-4 and TRBJ2-2. The CDR3 length is 11 residues. CDR3 sequence: CASSLARELFF.

This rearrangement joins TRBV14 to TRBJ1-3; TCRdb indicates TRBD1, and absent DNA this call remains unverified. This CDR3 comprises 17 residues. Per the germline V gene, CDR1 is SGHDN and CDR2 is FVKESK. CDR3 amino acids: CASSTRTGGISGNTIYF.

The gene calls are TRBV6-2 or TRBV6-3 and TRBJ1-1; without DNA, the TCRdb call of TRBD1 cannot be checked. The germline V gene encodes CDR1 MNHEY and CDR2 SVGEGT. The CDR3 has 14 amino acids. The CDR3 region is CASSGQGGYTEAFF.

The V and J genes are TRBV12-3 or TRBV12-4 and TRBJ2-3; TCRdb's assignment of TRBD1 cannot be checked, as there is no DNA. The CDR3 extends over 16 amino acids. This chain's CDR3 is CASSLALAGVTDTQYF.

This chain links TRBV7-7 with TRBJ2-2; TCRdb proposes TRBD1, but this gene call is untestable without DNA. The CDR3 loop spans 17 amino acids. Germline-derived CDR1 and CDR2 are SSHAT and FNYEAQ (reference sequence). CDR3 in amino acids: CASSPSLGAANTGELFF.

The rearrangement joins TRBV20-1 to TRBJ2-1; the TCRdb call, TRBD2, lacks DNA for checking. CDR3 length equals 16 residues. The germline V gene has CDR1 DFQATT and CDR2 SNEGSKA (reference sequence). CDR3 sequence: CSAGGSRRGPGNEQFF.

This chain connects TRBV20-1 to TRBJ2-7; the D gene TCRdb calls, TRBD1, cannot be checked with no DNA. CDR3 length: 16 residues. Per the germline V gene, CDR1 is DFQATT and CDR2 is SNEGSKA (reference sequence). CDR3 loop: CSAGGTDRWSSYEQYF.

The V and J genes are TRBV20-1 and TRBJ2-6. The length of the CDR3 is 13 residues. CDR1 is DFQATT, CDR2 SNEGSKA, per germline (reference sequence). The CDR3 protein is CSAREGGANVLTF.

V is TRBV20-1 and J is TRBJ2-3; absent DNA, TCRdb's TRBD2 call cannot be checked. CDR1 DFQATT and CDR2 SNEGSKA come from the germline V gene (reference sequence). The CDR3 runs 19 residues. The CDR3 protein is CSANRRVGRSGASTDTQYF.

The V call is TRBV29-1, the J call TRBJ2-7. Per germline, CDR1 SQVTM and CDR2 ANQGSEA. This CDR3 has 12 amino acids. The CDR3 here is CSVELPGYEQYF.

The rearrangement links TRBV5-4 to TRBJ2-3; without DNA, the TCRdb call of TRBD1 cannot be checked. The CDR3 is made up of 16 amino acids. The germline V gene has CDR1 SGHNT and CDR2 YYREEE (reference sequence). CDR3 in amino acids: CASSYSRGLNTDTQYF.

This rearrangement joins TRBV12-3 or TRBV12-4 to TRBJ2-5; TCRdb indicates TRBD2, and absent DNA this call remains unverified. CDR3 length: 19 amino acids. CDR3 region: CASSPNLGLAGGLGETQYF.

The chain uses TRBV4-2 and TRBJ2-5; TCRdb names TRBD2, which stays unverified in the absence of DNA. The CDR3 runs to 16 residues. Per germline, CDR1 LGHNA and CDR2 YNFKEQ. The CDR3: CASSPAGSGGRETQYF.